Sequencing of this T cell receptor beta chain was carried out in a study of blood T cells in healthy people across ages. A second about 7 to 11 cycle PCR used barcoded and J-beta primers. TCRdb called the 5' RACE reads again in MiXCR, with one record for every CDR3 protein. This sample has 750,000 or so distinct CDR3 sequences, with approximately 25% found just once. Comments on this clonotype: In this CDR3 the conserved last residue, phenylalanine or tryptophan, is missing, so a read error is likely.

CDR3 length equals 14 residues. CDR1 is LGHNA, CDR2 YSLEER, per germline. The germline V and J ends were trimmed by 1 base and 10 bases, with 16 bases remaining between them. The same specimen was also included in a second study, on T cells of mothers and their children.

Material: blood. This chain links TRBV4-3 with TRBJ1-1; D is possibly TRBD1 (6 bases). The source of this sequence is a boy younger than 18 in good health. CDR3 sequence: CASSQATGRYGAFL. Written as DNA, the CDR3 is TGCGCCAGCAGCCAAGCTACAGGGAGATACGGAGCTTTCCTT.